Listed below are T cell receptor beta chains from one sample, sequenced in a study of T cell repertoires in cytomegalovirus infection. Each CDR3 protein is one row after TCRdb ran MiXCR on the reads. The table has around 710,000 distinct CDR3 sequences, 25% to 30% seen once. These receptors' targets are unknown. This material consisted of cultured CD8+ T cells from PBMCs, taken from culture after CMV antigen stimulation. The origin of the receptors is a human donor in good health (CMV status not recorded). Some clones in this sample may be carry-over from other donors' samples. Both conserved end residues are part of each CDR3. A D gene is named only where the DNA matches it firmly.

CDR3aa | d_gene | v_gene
CATSRDRAPQETQYF | . | TRBV15
CASSLTAQNPEAFF | . | TRBV7-3
CASSQKIGLWGDTDTQYF | . | TRBV7-6
CASSETGQLNQPQHF | TRBD1 | TRBV6-1
CSAWVGSNQPQHF | . | TRBV20-1
CASSLSPGVSYEQYF | . | TRBV4-1
CASSQGEQGVPRNEQFF | TRBD1 | TRBV14
CASSFLAYSNQPQHF | . | TRBV7-8
CASSPTGRGEQYF | TRBD1 | TRBV12-3/TRBV12-4
CASSQVSGRLNTGELFF | . | TRBV4-1
CATSRVLAGLTDTQYF | . | TRBV15
CASKTGGLNEQFF | . | TRBV7-7
CASSLGNHNEQFF | . | TRBV7-9
CASSQETGNMNSPLHF | . | TRBV4-2
CASSYFDWASGAKTQYF | TRBD2 | TRBV6-5
CANSLGPPQAPGTEAFF | . | TRBV7-9
CATSTSGSNNSPLHF | . | TRBV15
CASSLTGLRDRSHNEQFF | TRBD1 | TRBV11-2
CASSSPGQRGDTQYF | TRBD1 | TRBV7-8
CASSLALTGPNYGYTF | . | TRBV5-1
CASSISGTGEWSNQPQHF | TRBD1 | TRBV7-8
CASSERNLLGQPQHF | . | TRBV6-1
CASSQPRANTEAFF | . | TRBV4-1
CSAPDPAPETQYF | . | TRBV20-1
CATSGLGATDTQYF | . | TRBV15
CSARDFGVAGGEGIFYNEQFF | TRBD2 | TRBV20-1
CASSPSGGGDQPQHF | . | TRBV5-1
CATSTDGRLAGGPVETQYF | TRBD2 | TRBV15
CASTRYSGTSYEQYF | . | TRBV7-6
CASTSAGPTEQYF | . | TRBV7-2
CASSQDRGAYQPQHF | . | TRBV4-3
CASSLAGVVEQFF | TRBD2 | TRBV19
CASSYSPGMNTEAFF | . | TRBV6-5
CASSSWTDYNEQFF | . | TRBV11-1
CASSQGAGDPDTQYF | . | TRBV4-3
CASSRGQGAEKLFF | TRBD1 | TRBV12-3/TRBV12-4
CASSLLGGDEQYF | . | TRBV5-1
CASSYLGTATDTQYF | TRBD1 | TRBV6-5
CASSQQGIGELFF | . | TRBV4-1
CASSSTGARNEQFF | TRBD1 | TRBV7-9
CASSLPSSYNSPLHF | . | TRBV12-3/TRBV12-4